These 22 T cell receptor beta chains share one sample of origin, sequenced in a study of OX40 agonist ivuxolimab in advanced cancers. The assay was immunoSEQ multiplex PCR, and TCRdb's table has in-frame clones only and misses some. Here the sample spans 60,000 to 75,000 clones, 90% to 95% being singletons. Sequencing was performed on CD4+ or CD8+ T cells sorted from blood, taken in a trial of the OX40 agonist ivuxolimab. Every receptor here comes from an adult with an advanced solid tumor such as melanoma, head and neck, liver or kidney cancer.

This chain joins TRBV10-1 and TRBJ2-7; D might be TRBD2 (5 bases). Per germline, CDR1 WNHNN and CDR2 SYGVQD (reference sequence). V was cut by 4 bases and J by 3 bases, with 13 bases left in between. The CDR3 has 14 residues. The CDR3 sequence: CASSVGLAIYEQYF. CDR3 bases: TGCGCCAGCAGTGTTGGGCTAGCAATCTACGAGCAGTACTTC.

This rearrangement joins TRBV13 to TRBJ2-1; D remains ambiguous. Germline-derived CDR1 and CDR2 are PRHDT and FYEKMQ (reference sequence). This CDR3 spans 12 amino acids. The V end lost 1 base, the J end lost 8 bases, and 6 bases lay between the germline ends. This chain's CDR3 is CASSLVSDEQFF. The DNA for the CDR3 is TGTGCCAGCAGCTTAGTATCCGATGAGCAGTTCTTC.

This clone has just a few counts. The chain links TRBV7-3 to TRBJ2-1; D perhaps matches TRBD2 (6 bases). This CDR3 comprises 13 residues. V lost 5 bases to trimming and J lost 4 bases, with 9 bases between them. The germline gives CDR1 SGHTA, CDR2 FQGTGA. CDR3 sequence reads: CASSRGLYNEQFF. CDR3 DNA sequence: TGTGCCAGCAGCCGGGGACTTTACAATGAGCAGTTCTTC.

The gene calls are TRBV4-2 and TRBJ2-2; D gene ambiguous. V shed 4 bases and J shed 5 bases, with 14 bases lying between them. The CDR3 is 15 residues long. The germline V gene encodes CDR1 LGHNA and CDR2 YNFKEQ. The CDR3 loop is CASSLIVYGTGELFF. In nucleotides, the CDR3 is TGTGCCAGCAGCCTTATCGTCTACGGTACCGGGGAGCTGTTTTTT.

V usage is TRBV7-8 and J usage is TRBJ1-5; D is ambiguous. V was clipped by 5 bases and J by 0 bases, with 8 bases between them. This CDR3 region has 14 residues. Germline CDR1 SGHVS, CDR2 FQNEAQ. This chain's CDR3 is CASSLHNSNQPQHF. CDR3 nucleotide sequence: TGTGCCAGCAGCCTACACAATAGCAATCAGCCCCAGCATTTT.

V is TRBV6-5 and J is TRBJ2-3, with TRBD2 identical over 8 bases. Germline V lookup: CDR1 MNHEY, CDR2 SVGAGI. V was pared by 6 bases and J by 0 bases, with 5 bases of the junction left unmatched. This CDR3 comprises 15 residues. CDR3: CASSVTSASTDTQYF. The DNA of the CDR3 is TGTGCCAGCAGCGTGACTAGCGCCAGCACAGATACGCAGTATTTT.

The V and J genes are TRBV9 and TRBJ2-1, with 9 bases that match TRBD2. Germline V lookup: CDR1 SGDLS, CDR2 YYNGEE. V gave up 2 bases and J gave up 2 bases; unmatched junction bases: 5. This CDR3 is built from 16 residues. CDR3 bases: TGTGCCAGCAGCGTTTCACCTAGCGGGACCTACAATGAGCAGTTCTTC. As protein: CASSVSPSGTYNEQFF.

This chain joins TRBV11-2 and TRBJ2-3; D perhaps matches TRBD1 (6 bases). V was pared by 5 bases and J by 1 base, with 16 bases between. The germline CDR1 and CDR2 sequences are SGHAT and FQNNGV. The CDR3 contains 16 residues. CDR3 bases: TGTGCCAGCAGCCCCTCTGGGGGCAGGGGCACAGATACGCAGTATTTT. This encodes CASSPSGGRGTDTQYF.

This sequence joins TRBV30 and TRBJ2-1; TRBD2 is a possible D gene (5 bases). Germline V gene lookup returns CDR1 GTSNPN and CDR2 SVGIG (reference sequence). CDR3 length equals 10 residues. V was shortened by 8 bases and J by 7 bases, with 9 bases between the two germline ends. The CDR3, as DNA: TGTGCCGGTAGCGTAAATGAGCAGTTCTTC. Its translation is CAGSVNEQFF.

V and J are TRBV7-8 and TRBJ2-1; 7 bases are shared with TRBD2. Unmatched junction bases numbered 4, after V lost 5 bases and J lost 9 bases. The CDR3 runs to 12 residues. Germline V gene sequence: CDR1 SGHVS, CDR2 FQNEAQ. The CDR3, as DNA: TGTGCCAGCAGCCCCACTAGCGTTGAGCAGTTCTTC. It yields the protein CASSPTSVEQFF.

This chain connects TRBV7-3 to TRBJ2-3; 9 bases line up with TRBD1. The CDR3 runs 15 residues. The germline gives CDR1 SGHTA, CDR2 FQGTGA. Trimming at V came to 5 bases and at J to 4 bases, leaving 7 bases not matched to a gene. The CDR3 DNA is TGTGCCAGCAGCGTACAGGGGGCAGGGGCAGATACGCAGTATTTT. Its translation: CASSVQGAGADTQYF.

V gene TRBV9 combines with J gene TRBJ2-3; 10 bases agree with TRBD1. Germline V CDR1 and CDR2: SGDLS, YYNGEE. The CDR3 has 16 residues. The V and J ends lost 2 bases and 4 bases, in that order; junction bases with no gene match: 7. The CDR3 loop is CASSVGTGASPDTQYF. The CDR3 bases are TGTGCCAGCAGCGTCGGGACAGGGGCCTCCCCAGATACGCAGTATTTT.

The CDR3 DNA is TGTGCCAGCAGTTCCTTAGCGGGGACCCCCACAGATACGCAGTATTTT. It specifies CASSSLAGTPTDTQYF. V gene TRBV28 combines with J gene TRBJ2-3; 8 bases line up with TRBD2. The germline CDR1 and CDR2 sequences are MDHEN and SYDVKM. The CDR3 contains 16 residues. V trimming: 4 bases; J trimming: 2 bases; junction bases outside the gene matches: 8.

V gene TRBV28 combines with J gene TRBJ2-2; unclear D gene. V gave up 8 bases and J gave up 0 bases, with 16 bases separating them. CDR1 is MDHEN, CDR2 SYDVKM, per germline. This CDR3 contains 16 residues. The DNA for the CDR3 is TGTGCCAGCGGGCAGGTGGTGCTCGCGAACACCGGGGAGCTGTTTTTT. Protein sequence: CASGQVVLANTGELFF.

This clone has a single count. CDR3 amino acids: CASSPLFRGYNEKLFF. In DNA, the CDR3 is TGTGCCAGCAGCCCCCTCTTCAGGGGGTATAATGAAAAACTGTTTTTT. V gene TRBV7-2 combines with J gene TRBJ1-4; 7 bases agree with TRBD1. The ends lost 5 bases at V and 4 bases at J; junction bases unmatched: 10. The CDR3 totals 16 residues. Germline V gene data show CDR1 as SGHTA and CDR2 as FQGNSA.

This clone was detected once. The V call is TRBV6-5, the J call TRBJ1-1, with no clear D. Trimming removed 2 bases from V and 1 base from J, with 5 bases in between. The CDR3 loop spans 13 amino acids. CDR1 and CDR2 from the germline V gene are MNHEY and SVGAGI. CDR3 nucleotides: TGTGCCAGCAGTTACGGCAGGAACACTGAAGCTTTCTTT. This gives the protein CASSYGRNTEAFF.

The chain recombines TRBV4-2 with TRBJ2-7; 11 bases align to TRBD2. V gave up 3 bases and J gave up 3 bases; unmatched junction bases: 4. The CDR3 totals 15 residues. CDR1 and CDR2 (germline): LGHNA, YNFKEQ. CDR3 nucleotide sequence: TGTGCCAGCAGCCATGAGGGGACTAGCGGCTACGAGCAGTACTTC. It codes for CASSHEGTSGYEQYF.

This clone was seen only once. CDR3 in DNA: TGTGCTAGTGGAACCACTAGCGGGAATGCAGAGACCCAGTACTTC. Translated: CASGTTSGNAETQYF. This chain joins TRBV12-5 and TRBJ2-5, with 10 bases fitting TRBD2. With V trimmed by 6 bases and J by 4 bases, 8 bases remained unmatched. Germline CDR1 and CDR2: LGHNT and FRNRAP. The length of the CDR3 is 15 residues.

This clone was observed once. The rearrangement uses TRBV5-5 and TRBJ1-4; TRBD1 matches at 9 bases. The ends lost 4 bases at V and 7 bases at J; junction bases unmatched: 8. The V gene's germline CDR1 is SGHKS and CDR2 YYEKEE (reference sequence). The CDR3 covers 15 residues. For the CDR3, the DNA is TGTGCCAGCAGCGCGGGACAGGGCTGGGCTGAAAAACTGTTTTTT. It codes for CASSAGQGWAEKLFF.

A note on this clone: Other DNA sequences in this sample translate to the same CDR3. The rearrangement uses TRBV7-3 and TRBJ2-1, with 9 bases fitting TRBD1. Germline CDR1 and CDR2: SGHTA and FQGTGA. CDR3 length equals 15 residues. V trimming: 2 bases; J trimming: 1 base; junction bases outside the gene matches: 0. This CDR3 reads CASSLGQGSYNEQFF. CDR3 sequence (DNA): TGTGCCAGCAGCTTAGGACAGGGGTCCTACAATGAGCAGTTCTTC.

The genes are TRBV5-5 and TRBJ2-1; TRBD2 aligns across 8 bases. The J segment lost 7 bases and the V segment lost 1 base, leaving 10 bases of the junction unmatched. The germline CDR1 and CDR2 sequences are SGHKS and YYEKEE (reference sequence). The CDR3 extends over 16 amino acids. CDR3 residues: CASSLSVETSVNEQFF. DNA of the CDR3: TGTGCCAGCAGCTTGTCAGTGGAGACTAGCGTAAATGAGCAGTTCTTC.

The chain is built from TRBV6-6 and TRBJ2-1; 9 bases are a match to TRBD2. Germline assignment: CDR1 MNHNY and CDR2 SVGAGI (reference sequence). The CDR3 loop spans 15 amino acids. With 6 bases clipped from V and 3 bases from J, the junction kept 6 bases outside the gene matches. DNA of the CDR3: TGTGCCAGCAGCCCCGCTAGCGGGATCTACAATGAGCAGTTCTTC. It encodes CASSPASGIYNEQFF.